This T cell receptor beta chain was documented in a study of CD8 T cells in Susac syndrome. The germline CDR1 and CDR2 sequences are SGDLS and YYNGEE. The CDR3 contains 16 residues. Trimming at V came to 0 bases and at J to 5 bases, leaving 7 bases not matched to a gene. 0.5 to 1 ug RNA was reverse transcribed with random hexamers. TCRdb re-derived calls from the immunoSEQ multiplex PCR reads in MiXCR, one entry per CDR3 protein. The data show roughly 400,000 distinct CDR3 sequences, 85% seen once. The TCR sequence derives from a human donor with multiple sclerosis. The sequenced sample was CD8+ T cells from PBMCs. J is TRBJ2-1 and V is TRBV9; 8 positions agree with TRBD1. This chain's CDR3 is CASSVVGTGEDNEQFF. The CDR3 bases are TGTGCCAGCAGCGTAGTTGGGACAGGAGAAGACAATGAGCAGTTCTTC.